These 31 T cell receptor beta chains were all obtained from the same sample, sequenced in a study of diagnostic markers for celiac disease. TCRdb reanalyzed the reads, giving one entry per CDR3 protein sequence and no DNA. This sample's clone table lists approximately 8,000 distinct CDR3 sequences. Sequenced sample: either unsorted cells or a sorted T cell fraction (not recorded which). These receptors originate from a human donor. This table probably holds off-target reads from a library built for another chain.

The CDR3 region is CASSSRSQETQYF. The rearrangement uses TRBV5-1 and TRBJ2-5. CDR1 and CDR2 from the germline V gene are SGHRS and YFSETQ. CDR3 length: 13 residues. The entire variable domain, with the rest obtained from reference TRBV5-1 and TRBJ2-5, is as follows: KAGVTQTPRYLIKTRGQQVTLSCSPISGHRSVSWYQQTPGQGLQFLFEYFSETQRNKGNFPGRFSGRQFSNSRSEMNVSTLELGDSALYLCASSSRSQETQYFGPGTRLLVL.

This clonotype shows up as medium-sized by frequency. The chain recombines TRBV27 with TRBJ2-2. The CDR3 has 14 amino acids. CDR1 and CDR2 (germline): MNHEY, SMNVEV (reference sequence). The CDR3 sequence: CASSSLASTGELFF.

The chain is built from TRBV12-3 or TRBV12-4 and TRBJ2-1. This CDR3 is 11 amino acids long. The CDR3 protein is CASSLVFEQFF.

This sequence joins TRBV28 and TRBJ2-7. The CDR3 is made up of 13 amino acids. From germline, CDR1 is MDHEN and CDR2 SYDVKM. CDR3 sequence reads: CASSLEGVHEQYF.

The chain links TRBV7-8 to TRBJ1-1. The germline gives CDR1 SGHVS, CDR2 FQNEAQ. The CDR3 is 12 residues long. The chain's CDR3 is CASSSGVAEAFF. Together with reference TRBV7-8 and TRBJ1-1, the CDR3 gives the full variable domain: GAGVSQSPRYKVAKRGQDVALRCDPISGHVSLFWYQQALGQGPEFLTYFQNEAQLDKSGLPSDRFFAERPEGSVSTLKIQRTQQEDSAVYLCASSSGVAEAFFGQGTRLTVV.

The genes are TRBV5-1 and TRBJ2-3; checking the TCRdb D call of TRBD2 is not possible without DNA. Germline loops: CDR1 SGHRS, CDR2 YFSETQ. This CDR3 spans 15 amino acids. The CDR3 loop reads CASLVAGFGTDTQYF.

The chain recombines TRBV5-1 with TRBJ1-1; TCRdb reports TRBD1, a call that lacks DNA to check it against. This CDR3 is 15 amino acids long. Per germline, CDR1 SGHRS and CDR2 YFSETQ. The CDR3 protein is CASSLAGGRATEAFF.

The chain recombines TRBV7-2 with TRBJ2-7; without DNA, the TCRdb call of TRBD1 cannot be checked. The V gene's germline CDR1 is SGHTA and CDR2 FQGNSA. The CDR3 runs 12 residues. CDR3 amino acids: CASSQGVYEQYF. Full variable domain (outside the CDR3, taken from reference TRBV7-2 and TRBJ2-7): GAGVSQSPSNKVTEKGKDVELRCDPISGHTALYWYRQSLGQGLEFLIYFQGNSAPDKSGLPSDRFSAERTGGSVSTLTIQRTQQEDSAVYLCASSQGVYEQYFGPGTRLTVT.

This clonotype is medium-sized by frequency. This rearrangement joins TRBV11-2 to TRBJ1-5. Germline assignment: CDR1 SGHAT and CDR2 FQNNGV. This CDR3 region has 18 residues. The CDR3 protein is CASSLRLVKDSGNQPQHF. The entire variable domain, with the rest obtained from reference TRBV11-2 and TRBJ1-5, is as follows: EAGVAQSPRYKIIEKRQSVAFWCNPISGHATLYWYQQILGQGPKLLIQFQNNGVVDDSQLPKDRFSAERLKGVDSTLKIQPAKLEDSAVYLCASSLRLVKDSGNQPQHFGDGTRLSIL.

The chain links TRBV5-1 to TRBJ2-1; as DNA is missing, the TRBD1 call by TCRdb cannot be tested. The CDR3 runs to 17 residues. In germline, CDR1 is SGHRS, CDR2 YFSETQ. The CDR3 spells CASSLIPPGQYYNEQFF.

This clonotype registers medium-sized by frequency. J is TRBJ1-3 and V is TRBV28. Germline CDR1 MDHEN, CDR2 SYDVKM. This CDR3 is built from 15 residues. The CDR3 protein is CASSFMDRSGNTIYF.

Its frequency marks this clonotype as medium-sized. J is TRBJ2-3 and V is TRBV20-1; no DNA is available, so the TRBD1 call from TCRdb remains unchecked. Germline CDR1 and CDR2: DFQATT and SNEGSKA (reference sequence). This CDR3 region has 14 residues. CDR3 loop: CLTGTGGAIDTQYF.

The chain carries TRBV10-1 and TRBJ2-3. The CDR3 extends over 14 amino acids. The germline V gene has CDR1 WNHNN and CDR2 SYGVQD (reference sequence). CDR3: CASSESDRGDTQYF.

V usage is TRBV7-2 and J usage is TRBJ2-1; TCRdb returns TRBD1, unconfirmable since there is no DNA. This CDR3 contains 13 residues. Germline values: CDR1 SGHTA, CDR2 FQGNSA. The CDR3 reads CASSLGRANEQFF.

CDR3: CAISEASSGVSTDTQYF. The gene calls are TRBV10-3 and TRBJ2-3; TCRdb picks TRBD2, but there is no DNA to check that call. Germline CDR1 reads ENHRY; CDR2 reads SYGVKD. The CDR3 has 17 residues.

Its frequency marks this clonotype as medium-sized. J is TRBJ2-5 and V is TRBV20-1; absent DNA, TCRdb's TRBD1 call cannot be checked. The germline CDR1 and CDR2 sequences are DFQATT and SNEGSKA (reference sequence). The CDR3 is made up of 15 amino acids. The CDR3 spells CSARRDRGIGETQYF.

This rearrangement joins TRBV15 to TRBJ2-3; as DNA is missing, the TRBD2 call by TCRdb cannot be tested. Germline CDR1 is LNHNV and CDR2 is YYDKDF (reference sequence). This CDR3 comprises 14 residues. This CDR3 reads CATSRDKVADTQYF.

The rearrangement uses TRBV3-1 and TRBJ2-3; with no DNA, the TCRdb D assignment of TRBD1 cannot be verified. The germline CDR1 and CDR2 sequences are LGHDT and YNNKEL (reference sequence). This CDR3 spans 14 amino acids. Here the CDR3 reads CASSRTGSTDTQYF.

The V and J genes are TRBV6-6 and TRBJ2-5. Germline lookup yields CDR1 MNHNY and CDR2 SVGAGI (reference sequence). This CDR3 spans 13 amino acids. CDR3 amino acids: CASSYLGRETQYF.

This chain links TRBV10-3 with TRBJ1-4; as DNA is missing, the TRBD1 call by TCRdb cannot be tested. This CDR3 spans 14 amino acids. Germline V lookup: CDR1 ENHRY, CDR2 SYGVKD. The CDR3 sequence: CATASTGQDEKLFF.

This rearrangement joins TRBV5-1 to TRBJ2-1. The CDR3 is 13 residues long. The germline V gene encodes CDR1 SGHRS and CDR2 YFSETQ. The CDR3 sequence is CASSLDRTNEQFF.

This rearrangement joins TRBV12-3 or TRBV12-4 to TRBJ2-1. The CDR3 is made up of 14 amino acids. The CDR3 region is CASTIGYSSTEQFF.

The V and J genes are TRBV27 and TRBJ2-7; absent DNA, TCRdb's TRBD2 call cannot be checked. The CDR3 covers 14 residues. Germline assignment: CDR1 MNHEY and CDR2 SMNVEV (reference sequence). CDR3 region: CASAVGDLDYEQYF.

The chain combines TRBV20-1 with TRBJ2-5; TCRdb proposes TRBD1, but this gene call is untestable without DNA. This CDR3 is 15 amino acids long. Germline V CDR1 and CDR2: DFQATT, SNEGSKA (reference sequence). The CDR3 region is CSARENRGLGETQYF.

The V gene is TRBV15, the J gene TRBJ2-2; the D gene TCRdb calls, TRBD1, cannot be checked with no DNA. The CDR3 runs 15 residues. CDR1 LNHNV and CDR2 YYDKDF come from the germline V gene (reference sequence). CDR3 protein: CATSAGRHDTGELFF.

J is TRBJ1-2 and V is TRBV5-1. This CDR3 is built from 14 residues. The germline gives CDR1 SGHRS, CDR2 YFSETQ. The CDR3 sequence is CASSFGGGDYGYTF.

The chain's CDR3 is CASSLVSGQGGETQYF. V gene TRBV7-2 combines with J gene TRBJ2-5; absent DNA, TCRdb's TRBD1 call cannot be checked. This CDR3 contains 16 residues. Germline loops: CDR1 SGHTA, CDR2 FQGNSA. The whole variable domain, remainder taken from reference TRBV7-2 and TRBJ2-5, is GAGVSQSPSNKVTEKGKDVELRCDPISGHTALYWYRQSLGQGLEFLIYFQGNSAPDKSGLPSDRFSAERTGGSVSTLTIQRTQQEDSAVYLCASSLVSGQGGETQYFGPGTRLLVL.

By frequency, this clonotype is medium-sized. The CDR3 sequence is CASSPRAGAWNQPQHF. The chain has TRBV7-2 and TRBJ1-5; TCRdb gives TRBD1 as the D gene, but with no DNA this cannot be confirmed. The CDR3 totals 16 residues. The V gene's germline CDR1 is SGHTA and CDR2 FQGNSA.

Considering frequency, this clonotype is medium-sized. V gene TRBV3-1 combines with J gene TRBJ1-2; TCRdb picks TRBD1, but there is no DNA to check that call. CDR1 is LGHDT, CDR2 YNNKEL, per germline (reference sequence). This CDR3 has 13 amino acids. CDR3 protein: CASSPTGFYGYTF.

The CDR3: CSAGGTGTSLLRGTDTQYF. The rearrangement uses TRBV20-1 and TRBJ2-3; as DNA is missing, the TRBD2 call by TCRdb cannot be tested. The CDR3 covers 19 residues. Germline CDR1 is DFQATT and CDR2 is SNEGSKA (reference sequence).

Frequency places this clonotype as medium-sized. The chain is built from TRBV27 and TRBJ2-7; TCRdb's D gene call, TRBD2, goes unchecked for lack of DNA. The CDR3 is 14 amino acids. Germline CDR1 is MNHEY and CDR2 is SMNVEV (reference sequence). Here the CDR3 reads CATKFNVGGKVQYF.